The 7 T cell receptor beta chains below come from one sample, sequenced in a study of shared T cell receptors in the human thymus. Profiled with immunoSEQ multiplex PCR; TCRdb holds only in-frame clones, not every one. The top ten clones hold around 0.0099% of a sample with some 700,000 clones, 70% to 90% of them seen once. Separately, the same data were catalogued under a study of human thymus T cells.

Sequencing input: thymocytes. All receptors derive from a girl in the first two years of life with a congenital heart defect.

The V gene is TRBV5-4, the J gene TRBJ2-7; TRBD2 matches 10 bases. Germline assignment: CDR1 SGHNT and CDR2 YYREEE (reference sequence). CDR3 size: 19 residues. The V and J ends lost 0 bases and 0 bases, in that order; junction bases with no gene match: 12. The CDR3 sequence: CASSLEVAGGHRSSYEQYF. The CDR3 bases are TGTGCCAGCAGCTTGGAGGTAGCGGGGGGCCATAGGAGCTCCTACGAGCAGTACTTC.

The chain is built from TRBV27 and TRBJ1-2; 7 nucleotides line up with TRBD1. Germline-derived CDR1 and CDR2 are MNHEY and SMNVEV (reference sequence). Unmatched junction bases numbered 11, after V lost 5 bases and J lost 5 bases. The CDR3 is 15 amino acids. CDR3 loop: CASSPRQGRRYGYTF. The DNA of the CDR3 is TGTGCCAGCAGTCCCCGACAGGGACGACGGTATGGCTACACCTTC.

V usage is TRBV5-6 and J usage is TRBJ1-4; D is perhaps TRBD1 (6 bases). Germline CDR1 SGHDT, CDR2 YYEEEE. The CDR3 contains 18 residues. V was trimmed by 4 bases and J by 0 bases, leaving 19 bases between them. CDR3 DNA sequence: TGTGCCAGCAGCCAGGGACCAGGGGTTTTTTCAACTAATGAAAAACTGTTTTTT. Translating it yields CASSQGPGVFSTNEKLFF.

In this sample, this clone turned up once. This chain uses TRBV5-6 with TRBJ1-1; perhaps TRBD1 as D (6 bases). Germline V gene sequence: CDR1 SGHDT, CDR2 YYEEEE. The CDR3 extends over 13 amino acids. V lost 4 bases and J 6 bases, leaving 13 bases between the germline ends. The CDR3 protein is CASSPGGGSEAFF. The CDR3, as DNA: TGTGCCAGCAGCCCGGGAGGGGGTTCTGAAGCTTTCTTT.

The J gene is TRBJ1-1, the V gene TRBV7-9, with 10 bases fitting TRBD1. The CDR3 has 16 residues. The trim removed 5 bases at V and 5 bases at J, leaving 11 bases unmatched. Germline V gene lookup returns CDR1 SEHNR and CDR2 FQNEAQ (reference sequence). CDR3 sequence (DNA): TGTGCCAGCAGCCCCCCGGGACAGGGGCGTCTAACTGAAGCTTTCTTT. Translated: CASSPPGQGRLTEAFF.

The V and J genes are TRBV28 and TRBJ1-3; possible D gene TRBD1, 6 bases. The CDR3 runs to 14 residues. Trimming shortened V by 8 bases and J by 4 bases, and 15 bases separated the two germline ends. Germline CDR1 and CDR2: MDHEN and SYDVKM. CDR3 nucleotides: TGTGCCAGCCGGGCAGGGGTTTTCGGAAACACCATATATTTT. This gives the protein CASRAGVFGNTIYF.

The J gene is TRBJ1-5, the V gene TRBV6-1; D is undetermined. The CDR3 spans 11 residues. Per germline, CDR1 MNHNS and CDR2 SASEGT. The germline V and J ends were trimmed by 5 bases and 11 bases, with 10 bases remaining between them. CDR3 sequence (DNA): TGTGCCAGCAGTTCCGGCGGGACCCAGCATTTT. Translation: CASSSGGTQHF.